These 26 T cell receptor beta chains were sequenced from one sample in a study of OX40 agonist ivuxolimab in advanced cancers. Sequencing was performed with immunoSEQ multiplex PCR; in TCRdb, only in-frame clones are kept and a portion is missing. This sample carries fewer than 80,000 clones, roughly 81% of them seen once, and the ten largest clones take 1.6%. The starting material was CD4+ or CD8+ T cells sorted from blood, obtained in a trial of the OX40 agonist ivuxolimab. The receptors were gathered from an adult with an advanced solid tumor such as melanoma, head and neck, liver or kidney cancer.

This chain joins TRBV6-1 and TRBJ1-2; D not certain. Per the germline V gene, CDR1 is MNHNS and CDR2 is SASEGT. The CDR3 is 13 amino acids. With 3 bases removed from V and 5 bases from J, the gap between germline ends came to 10 bases. DNA of the CDR3: TGTGCCAGCAGTGATTTTACAGATTATGGCTACACCTTC. It codes for CASSDFTDYGYTF.

The chain links TRBV5-1 to TRBJ2-7; D may be TRBD1 or TRBD2 (5 bases each). Trimming removed 0 bases at V and 1 base at J, with 11 bases between. Germline CDR1 reads SGHRS; CDR2 reads YFSETQ. The CDR3 totals 15 residues. In DNA, the CDR3 is TGCGCCAGCAGCTTGGATCCGGGGCCGTCCTACGAGCAGTACTTC. This codes for CASSLDPGPSYEQYF.

In DNA form, the CDR3 reads TGTGCCAGCTCACCACTGGTTCCGGGGCTGTCGAGCGAGCAGTACTTC. The encoded protein is CASSPLVPGLSSEQYF. V is TRBV18 and J is TRBJ2-7; the D call may be TRBD1 or TRBD2 (5 bases each). Germline assignment: CDR1 KGHSH and CDR2 LQKENI. V was shortened by 1 base and J by 6 bases, with 19 bases between the two germline ends. This CDR3 comprises 16 residues.

V is TRBV4-2 and J is TRBJ2-5; D not resolved. Germline V gene data show CDR1 as LGHNA and CDR2 as YNFKEQ. The CDR3 sequence is 15 residues long. Trimming removed 5 bases from V and 2 bases from J, with 15 bases in between. CDR3: CASSYHWVPQETQYF. In nucleotides, the CDR3 is TGTGCCAGCAGCTATCACTGGGTCCCACAAGAGACCCAGTACTTC.

The genes are TRBV6-6 and TRBJ1-5, with D possibly being TRBD1 (6 bases). The germline CDR1 and CDR2 sequences are MNHNY and SVGAGI (reference sequence). The CDR3 is 14 residues long. V was clipped by 5 bases and J by 2 bases, with 10 bases between them. The CDR3 coding sequence is TGTGCCAGCAGTCCACAGGGACGCAATCAGCCCCAGCATTTT. Residues: CASSPQGRNQPQHF.

This chain joins TRBV9 and TRBJ1-3; D call uncertain. The CDR3 sequence is 12 residues long. Trimming pared 1 base from V and 4 bases from J, leaving 3 bases between. The V gene's germline CDR1 is SGDLS and CDR2 YYNGEE. DNA for the CDR3: TGTGCCAGCAGCGTACACGGAAACACCATATATTTT. Its protein is CASSVHGNTIYF.

This sequence joins TRBV6-1 and TRBJ2-1; TRBD2 might be the D (6 bases). The CDR3 spans 15 residues. Per the germline V gene, CDR1 is MNHNS and CDR2 is SASEGT. V lost 10 bases to trimming and J lost 0 bases, with 16 bases between them. For the CDR3, the DNA is TGTGCCACGATGGCGGGGCTCAGCTCCTACAATGAGCAGTTCTTC. This codes for CATMAGLSSYNEQFF.

Remarks on this clone: Given a much more abundant clone one base away, this may be a read error. At the DNA level, this CDR3 is encoded by other sequences in the same sample as well. The genes are TRBV5-1 and TRBJ2-5, with 11 bases fitting TRBD2. The CDR3 runs 15 residues. Germline assignment: CDR1 SGHRS and CDR2 YFSETQ. V was clipped by 3 bases and J by 5 bases; unmatched bases: 6. Written as DNA, the CDR3 is TGCGCCAGCAGCTCGACTAGCGGGGAAGGGGAGACCCAGTACTTC. Protein: CASSSTSGEGETQYF.

The genes are TRBV9 and TRBJ2-5, with TRBD1 matching 9 bases. Germline lookup yields CDR1 SGDLS and CDR2 YYNGEE. The length of the CDR3 is 16 residues. With V trimmed by 0 bases and J by 5 bases, 8 bases remained unmatched. The CDR3 bases are TGTGCCAGCAGCGTAGGGACAGGGGCGAGTGGGGAGACCCAGTACTTC. Translating it yields CASSVGTGASGETQYF.

The chain is built from TRBV7-9 and TRBJ2-1, with D possibly called TRBD1 or TRBD2 (5 bases each). V was cut by 3 bases and J by 5 bases, with 11 bases left in between. The CDR3 is 14 residues long. Per the germline V gene, CDR1 is SEHNR and CDR2 is FQNEAQ (reference sequence). In nucleotides, the CDR3 is TGTGCCAGCAGCTTCGGGGTAGGGGACAATGAGCAGTTCTTC. Encoded protein: CASSFGVGDNEQFF. The whole variable domain, remainder taken from reference TRBV7-9 and TRBJ2-1, is DTGVSQNPRHKITKRGQNVTFRCDPISEHNRLYWYRQTLGQGPEFLTYFQNEAQLEKSRLLSDRFSAERPKGSFSTLEIQRTEQGDSAMYLCASSFGVGDNEQFFGPGTRLTVL.

The rearrangement joins TRBV6-6 to TRBJ2-7; D might be TRBD2 (6 bases). This CDR3 is 12 amino acids long. Germline V gene sequence: CDR1 MNHNY, CDR2 SVGAGI (reference sequence). V lost 0 bases to trimming and J lost 6 bases, with 6 bases between them. The CDR3 loop reads CASSYSEGEQYF. The CDR3 DNA follows: TGTGCCAGCAGTTACTCGGAGGGCGAGCAGTACTTC.

This sequence joins TRBV5-6 and TRBJ2-7; D may be TRBD1 (6 bases). Germline V gene sequence: CDR1 SGHDT, CDR2 YYEEEE. This CDR3 comprises 13 residues. Deletions cut 3 bases from V and 2 bases from J, with 9 bases between. The CDR3, as DNA: TGTGCCAGCAGCTGGACAGCTACCTACGAGCAGTACTTC. It codes for CASSWTATYEQYF.

Judged by abundance, this clone is medium-sized (0.01 to 0.1%). The genes are TRBV5-1 and TRBJ2-7, with 7 bases identical to TRBD1. Germline CDR1 reads SGHRS; CDR2 reads YFSETQ. V was pared by 0 bases and J by 6 bases, with 9 bases of the junction left unmatched. The CDR3 contains 15 residues. CDR3 in DNA: TGCGCCAGCAGCTTGGGAAACAGGGGTGGTTCCGAGCAGTACTTC. Residues: CASSLGNRGGSEQYF.

The chain recombines TRBV7-6 with TRBJ2-3, with 12 bases lining up with TRBD2. The length of the CDR3 is 17 residues. Germline V gene sequence: CDR1 SGHVS, CDR2 FNYEAQ. J was trimmed by 0 bases and V by 5 bases; bases with no gene match: 6. CDR3 in amino acids: CASSPTSGGLSTDTQYF. DNA for the CDR3: TGTGCCAGCAGCCCCACTAGCGGGGGGCTGAGCACAGATACGCAGTATTTT.

The rearrangement joins TRBV5-6 to TRBJ2-1; a weak D match, TRBD1 (5 bases). V lost 2 bases, J lost 9 bases, and 18 bases lay in between. CDR3 size: 15 residues. CDR1 is SGHDT and CDR2 is YYEEEE in the germline V gene. The CDR3 region is CASSFLQGIASEQFF. The CDR3 DNA is TGTGCCAGCAGCTTCTTGCAGGGCATAGCTAGTGAGCAGTTCTTC.

The chain is built from TRBV7-2 and TRBJ2-3; D unresolved. Trimming removed 5 bases at V and 5 bases at J, with 8 bases between. The CDR3 is 12 residues long. Germline CDR1 reads SGHTA; CDR2 reads FQGNSA. CDR3 in DNA: TGTGCCAGCAGCATTGGGCAAGATACGCAGTATTTT. This codes for CASSIGQDTQYF.

In DNA, the CDR3 is TGTGCCAGCAGTTTAGGGGGAGGGGGGATCGGGCGAGAGACCCAGTACTTC. Amino acid sequence: CASSLGGGGIGRETQYF. V and J are TRBV28 and TRBJ2-5, with D maybe TRBD2 (7 bases). This CDR3 region has 17 residues. V lost 2 bases and J lost 4, with 20 bases in between. In germline, CDR1 is MDHEN, CDR2 SYDVKM.

The CDR3 sequence is CASSLSPGTNYNEQFF. Written as DNA, the CDR3 is TGCGCCAGCAGCTTGTCACCCGGGACTAACTACAATGAGCAGTTCTTC. The chain has TRBV5-1 and TRBJ2-1, with 7 positions matching TRBD2. Germline assignment: CDR1 SGHRS and CDR2 YFSETQ. The CDR3 sequence is 16 residues long. Trimming removed 1 base from V and 3 bases from J; junction bases left unmatched: 7.

The CDR3 is CASSLAWTGTDTQYF. The CDR3 DNA follows: TGTGCCAGCAGCTTAGCCTGGACAGGCACAGATACGCAGTATTTT. The rearrangement joins TRBV7-8 to TRBJ2-3, with D possibly being TRBD1 (6 bases). The V end lost 0 bases, the J end lost 1 base, and 8 bases lay between the germline ends. The germline gives CDR1 SGHVS, CDR2 FQNEAQ. The CDR3 is 15 residues long.

A few counts support this clone. The chain joins TRBV5-1 to TRBJ2-6; tentative D call: TRBD1 (5 bases). V was shortened by 4 bases and J by 0 bases, with 8 bases between the two germline ends. From germline, CDR1 is SGHRS and CDR2 YFSETQ. The CDR3 extends over 15 amino acids. CDR3 loop: CASSQGYSGANVLTF. DNA for the CDR3: TGCGCCAGCAGCCAGGGTTACTCTGGGGCCAACGTCCTGACTTTC.

This clone was counted only a few times. The CDR3 bases are TGTGCCACCAGCATAGGTTTTAAAGATCCTGGAAACACCATATATTTT. This sequence encodes CATSIGFKDPGNTIYF. This rearrangement joins TRBV15 to TRBJ1-3, with no clear D. Trimming took off 4 bases at V and 2 bases at J, with 15 bases between the two ends. The CDR3 contains 16 residues. Germline CDR1 and CDR2: LNHNV and YYDKDF (reference sequence).

This chain connects TRBV5-1 to TRBJ2-3, with unresolved D. Germline-derived CDR1 and CDR2 are SGHRS and YFSETQ. Trimming removed 4 bases from V and 2 bases from J, with 11 bases in between. CDR3 size: 14 residues. The CDR3, as DNA: TGCGCCAGCAGCGCCGGAGAGGACACAGATACGCAGTATTTT. This encodes CASSAGEDTDTQYF.

V and J are TRBV6-5 and TRBJ2-7; D is uncertain. The V end was cut by 5 bases, the J end by 1 base, with 6 bases between. CDR3 length equals 12 residues. The germline gives CDR1 MNHEY, CDR2 SVGAGI. CDR3 in DNA: TGTGCCAGCAGTACGGTATCCTACGAGCAGTACTTC. Protein product: CASSTVSYEQYF.

V and J are TRBV6-6 and TRBJ2-3, with D uncertain. V was trimmed by 6 bases and J by 5 bases, leaving 9 bases between them. The germline V gene encodes CDR1 MNHNY and CDR2 SVGAGI (reference sequence). CDR3 length: 12 residues. The CDR3 loop is CASSLLRDTQYF. The CDR3 nucleotides are TGTGCCAGCAGCCTTTTACGAGATACGCAGTATTTT.

The gene calls are TRBV6-5 and TRBJ2-2; 7 bases are a match to TRBD2. CDR3 length: 16 residues. Germline trimming cut 2 bases from V and 1 base from J; bases unmatched to any gene: 4. Per germline, CDR1 MNHEY and CDR2 SVGAGI. The CDR3 region has the DNA TGTGCCAGCAGTTACCGCGGCGGGGGGAACACCGGGGAGCTGTTTTTT. Translating it yields CASSYRGGGNTGELFF.

The chain is built from TRBV7-8 and TRBJ2-3, with D hard to call. CDR1 SGHVS and CDR2 FQNEAQ come from the germline V gene. The CDR3 is 12 residues long. V lost 9 bases and J 2 bases, leaving 9 bases between the germline ends. CDR3 DNA: TGTGCCAGTCGGACCAACACAGATACGCAGTATTTT. It yields the protein CASRTNTDTQYF.